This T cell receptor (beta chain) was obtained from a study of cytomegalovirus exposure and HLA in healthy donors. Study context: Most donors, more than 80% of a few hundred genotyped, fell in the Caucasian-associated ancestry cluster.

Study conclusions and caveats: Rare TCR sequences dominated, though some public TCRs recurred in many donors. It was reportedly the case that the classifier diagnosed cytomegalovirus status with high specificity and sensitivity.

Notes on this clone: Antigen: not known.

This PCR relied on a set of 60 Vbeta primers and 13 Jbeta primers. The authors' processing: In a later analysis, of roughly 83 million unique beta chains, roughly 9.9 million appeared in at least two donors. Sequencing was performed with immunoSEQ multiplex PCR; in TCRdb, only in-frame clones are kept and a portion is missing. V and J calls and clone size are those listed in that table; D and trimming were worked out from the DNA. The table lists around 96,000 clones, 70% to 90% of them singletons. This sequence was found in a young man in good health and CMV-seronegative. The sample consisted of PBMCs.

Here the CDR3 reads CASSLESRADTEAFF. Here the CDR3 DNA reads TGTGCCAGCAGCTTAGAGAGCAGGGCCGACACTGAAGCTTTCTTT. V is TRBV7-2 and J is TRBJ1-1, with D possibly being TRBD1 (5 bases). This CDR3 has 15 amino acids. V lost 1 base to trimming and J lost 3 bases, with 12 bases between them. CDR1 SGHTA and CDR2 FQGNSA come from the germline V gene. The complete variable domain, with remaining parts taken from reference TRBV7-2 and TRBJ1-1, reads GAGVSQSPSNKVTEKGKDVELRCDPISGHTALYWYRQSLGQGLEFLIYFQGNSAPDKSGLPSDRFSAERTGGSVSTLTIQRTQQEDSAVYLCASSLESRADTEAFFGQGTRLTVV.